Listed below are T cell receptor beta chains from one sample, sequenced in a study of blood T cell repertoires in COVID-19. The repertoire was sequenced with immunoSEQ multiplex PCR; TCRdb's copy has only in-frame clones and lacks some. Of some 250,000 clones in the sample, roughly 86% were seen once. Sequencing input: peripheral blood. The source is a woman in her 30s with acute or convalescent COVID-19. Each CDR3 is given with its conserved first and last residue. The D gene is left open where the match is weak. The size field is filled for only some rows; it gives once, few, many or a size class.

V gene,J gene,clone size,D gene,CDR3 protein,CDR3 DNA
TRBV19,TRBJ2-7,-,-,CASRELGTYEQYF,TGTGCCAGTAGGGAACTAGGGACCTACGAGCAGTACTTC
TRBV18,TRBJ2-4,once,-,CASRGSDSSAKNIQYF,TGTGCCAGCCGTGGTTCGGACAGTTCAGCCAAAAACATTCAGTACTTC
TRBV2,TRBJ2-5,-,-,CANGRGREETQYF,TGTGCAAACGGCAGGGGTCGGGAAGAGACCCAGTACTTC
TRBV28,TRBJ2-5,-,-,CASSGHRGETQYF,TGTGCCAGCAGTGGGCACCGAGGGGAGACCCAGTACTTC
TRBV28,TRBJ2-1,-,-,CASSPPGRDEQFF,TGTGCCAGCAGCCCCCCAGGTCGAGATGAGCAGTTCTTC
TRBV5-1,TRBJ2-1,-,TRBD2,CASSPGLAGDLFF,TGCGCCAGCAGCCCGGGACTAGCGGGAGATTTGTTCTTC
TRBV5-4,TRBJ2-3,once,-,CASSGTGTDTQYF,TGTGCCAGCAGCGGTACTGGCACAGATACGCAGTATTTT
TRBV7-2,TRBJ1-5,-,-,CASSLDSGSNQPQHF,TGTGCCAGCAGCTTAGATTCAGGGAGCAATCAGCCCCAGCATTTT
TRBV19,TRBJ1-2,-,TRBD1,CASSTPGQARGYTF,TGTGCCAGTAGTACCCCAGGACAGGCCCGCGGCTACACCTTC
TRBV29-1,TRBJ2-4,-,TRBD1,CSAVTGRGNIQYF,TGCAGCGCTGTGACAGGGAGAGGGAACATTCAGTACTTC
TRBV19,TRBJ1-1,-,-,CASSIQGLTEAFF,TGTGCCAGTAGTATACAGGGGCTGACTGAAGCTTTCTTT
TRBV18,TRBJ2-7,-,-,CASHPPDRNYEQYF,TGTGCCAGCCACCCACCCGACAGAAACTACGAGCAGTACTTC
TRBV21-1,TRBJ1-6,once,-,CASSRTGPELNNSPLHF,TGTGCCAGCAGCCGGACAGGGCCAGAGCTAAATAATTCACCCCTCCACTTT
TRBV29-1,TRBJ1-1,-,TRBD1,CSVPDRVRPEAFF,TGCAGCGTCCCGGACAGGGTACGTCCTGAAGCTTTCTTT
TRBV7-9,TRBJ1-2,-,-,CASSLSGENGYTF,TGTGCCAGCAGCTTGTCAGGGGAGAATGGCTACACCTTC
TRBV6-5,TRBJ2-7,-,TRBD2,CASSYVGLAGENEQYF,TGTGCCAGCAGTTACGTTGGACTAGCGGGAGAGAACGAGCAGTACTTC
TRBV30,TRBJ2-1,-,-,CAWNRRENEQFF,TGTGCCTGGAACCGGAGGGAGAATGAGCAGTTCTTC
TRBV6-5,TRBJ1-6,-,-,CASTFRLWNSPLHF,TGTGCCAGCACTTTCAGGCTATGGAATTCACCCCTCCACTTT
TRBV30,TRBJ1-1,once,TRBD1,CAWSVKGQFTEAFF,TGTGCCTGGAGTGTTAAGGGACAGTTCACTGAAGCTTTCTTT
TRBV6-5,TRBJ1-1,-,-,CASPSFGNTEAFF,TGTGCCAGCCCCTCGTTCGGGAACACTGAAGCTTTCTTT
TRBV7-2,TRBJ2-7,-,TRBD2,CASSPRTSASYEQYF,TGTGCCAGCAGCCCACGGACTAGCGCCTCCTACGAGCAGTACTTC
TRBV7-9,TRBJ1-1,-,-,CASSLVNGAFF,TGTGCCAGCAGCTTAGTCAATGGCGCTTTCTTT
TRBV5-4,TRBJ2-7,-,TRBD2,CASSSGLAGGNEQYF,TGTGCCAGCAGCTCTGGACTAGCGGGAGGGAACGAGCAGTACTTC
TRBV19,TRBJ1-5,-,TRBD1,CASSIDQGQGAQPQHF,TGTGCCAGTAGTATAGATCAGGGACAGGGCGCTCAGCCCCAGCATTTT
TRBV7-9,TRBJ2-7,-,-,CASSSAYEQYF,TGTGCCAGCAGCTCAGCCTACGAGCAGTACTTC
TRBV12-3/TRBV12-4,TRBJ2-7,-,-,CASSLNSAYEQYF,TGTGCCAGCAGTTTGAACAGTGCCTACGAGCAGTACTTC
TRBV30,TRBJ1-2,-,-,CAWTLDSLNYYTF,TGTGCCTGGACCCTTGACAGCCTCAACTACTACACCTTC
TRBV27,TRBJ2-7,-,TRBD2,CASSLFPSGGVYEQYF,TGTGCCAGCAGTTTATTTCCTAGCGGGGGGGTCTACGAGCAGTACTTC
TRBV3-1/TRBV3-2,TRBJ2-7,-,TRBD2,CASSPPPQRERYEQYF,TGTGCCAGCAGCCCCCCACCCCAGCGGGAACGCTACGAGCAGTACTTC
TRBV5-4,TRBJ2-2,-,TRBD1,CASSLEGGAVLTGELFF,TGTGCCAGCAGCTTGGAAGGGGGCGCAGTCCTCACCGGGGAGCTGTTTTTT
TRBV6-5,TRBJ1-2,-,-,CASRQYRAAGYGYTF,TGTGCCAGCAGACAATACAGGGCCGCAGGGTATGGCTACACCTTC
TRBV6-5,TRBJ2-1,-,-,CASRQPSQGQFF,TGTGCCAGCAGACAGCCCAGTCAAGGACAGTTCTTC
TRBV19,TRBJ2-7,-,TRBD2,CASSMLAGGLGEQYF,TGTGCCAGTAGTATGCTAGCGGGGGGCTTGGGGGAGCAGTACTTC
TRBV29-1,TRBJ1-1,-,TRBD1,CSTSLTGDTEAFF,TGCAGCACCTCCCTTACAGGGGACACTGAAGCTTTCTTT
TRBV14,TRBJ1-2,-,-,CASSQSIYYGYTF,TGTGCCAGCAGCCAGTCCATTTACTATGGCTACACCTTC
TRBV7-2,TRBJ1-2,-,TRBD1,CASGQGSVYGYTF,TGTGCCAGCGGACAGGGGAGTGTCTATGGCTACACCTTC
TRBV24-1,TRBJ2-3,-,-,CATSAPGTDTQYF,TGTGCCACCAGTGCCCCCGGGACAGATACGCAGTATTTT
TRBV10-3,TRBJ2-7,-,TRBD2,CAISVWTSGTSYEQYF,TGTGCCATCAGTGTTTGGACTAGCGGGACGTCCTACGAGCAGTACTTC
TRBV10-3,TRBJ2-5,-,TRBD2,CAINSPGLAQETQYF,TGTGCCATCAATTCACCGGGACTAGCCCAAGAGACCCAGTACTTC
TRBV3-1/TRBV3-2,TRBJ1-1,-,-,CASSQATQGPNTEAFF,TGTGCCAGCAGCCAAGCAACTCAGGGGCCGAACACTGAAGCTTTCTTT
TRBV7-9,TRBJ1-5,few,-,CASRRQGPNQPQHF,TGTGCCAGCAGACGTCAGGGGCCCAATCAGCCCCAGCATTTT
TRBV14,TRBJ2-7,-,TRBD1,CASSQGNRWAGGPHEQYF,TGTGCCAGCAGCCAAGGGAACCGGTGGGCAGGGGGCCCCCACGAGCAGTACTTC
TRBV7-9,TRBJ2-7,many,-,CASSLSSVQYF,TGTGCCAGCAGCTTATCATCAGTTCAGTACTTC
TRBV6-2/TRBV6-3,TRBJ1-5,few,-,CASSYNRDQPQHF,TGTGCCAGCAGTTACAACAGGGATCAGCCCCAGCATTTT
TRBV28,TRBJ1-3,-,TRBD1,CASSQDRALGGNTIYF,TGTGCCAGCAGTCAAGACAGGGCTTTGGGTGGAAACACCATATATTTT
TRBV15,TRBJ1-1,-,-,CATSRDTDTEAFF,TGTGCCACCAGCAGAGATACGGACACTGAAGCTTTCTTT
TRBV13,TRBJ2-4,-,TRBD2,CASSSRLAGDPKNIQYF,TGTGCCAGCAGCTCGAGACTAGCGGGAGATCCCAAAAACATTCAGTACTTC
TRBV28,TRBJ1-5,-,TRBD1,CASSPGTGFNQPQHF,TGTGCCAGCAGTCCCGGGACAGGCTTCAATCAGCCCCAGCATTTT
TRBV6-1,TRBJ2-5,-,-,CASSENRAWETQYF,TGTGCCAGCAGTGAGAACAGGGCGTGGGAGACCCAGTACTTC
TRBV5-5,TRBJ2-3,-,-,CASSLGPGTDTQYF,TGTGCCAGCAGCTTGGGGCCGGGGACAGATACGCAGTATTTT
TRBV19,TRBJ2-2,-,-,CASNGGSGELFF,TGTGCCAGTAATGGCGGGTCCGGGGAGCTGTTTTTT
TRBV29-1,TRBJ1-2,-,-,CSVDSGNYGYTF,TGCAGCGTTGATTCGGGGAACTATGGCTACACCTTC
TRBV7-3,TRBJ2-1,-,TRBD2,CASSLTSGLATNEQFF,TGTGCCAGCAGCTTAACGTCCGGACTAGCGACTAATGAGCAGTTCTTC
TRBV5-1,TRBJ1-3,-,-,CASSLVTGSGNTIYF,TGCGCCAGCAGCTTGGTTACAGGGTCTGGAAACACCATATATTTT